The clone carrying this T cell receptor (beta chain) has at least ten counts. Its antigen is as yet unknown. Arm-PCR of CDR3 regions and iRepertoire HTBI primers were the basis on which TCR beta libraries were built. TCRdb passed the multiplex PCR reads through MiXCR, listing each CDR3 protein once. The data show a few hundred thousand distinct CDR3 sequences, about 20% seen once. The data derive from a study of regulatory T cells in long-lasting Graves disease. Time point: persistent/refractory GD, antithyroid drugs over 5 years with positive TRAb. From RNA extracted from PBMCs, the TCR library was made. Whole-study results and caveats: There was favoring of TRBV28, TRBJ1-2 and TRBJ2-5 in persistent disease.

Germline values: CDR1 DFQATT, CDR2 SNEGSKA (reference sequence). The CDR3 sequence is 13 residues long. V lost 3 bases to trimming and J lost 6 bases, with 15 bases between them. The TCR comes from a female donor with Graves disease. The chain employs TRBV20-1 and TRBJ2-7; possibly TRBD2 for D (6 bases). Source: peripheral blood mononuclear cells (PBMCs), taken when the disease was refractory, from a patient treated with antithyroid drugs. The CDR3 spells CSASPVRGGEQYF. For the CDR3, the DNA is TGCAGTGCTAGCCCCGTGAGGGGAGGCGAGCAGTACTTC.